This T cell receptor beta chain originates from a study of OX40 agonist ivuxolimab in advanced cancers. The study in broad terms: Ivuxolimab, which targeted the costimulatory receptor OX40 (CD134), was an agonistic, fully human IgG2 monoclonal antibody. The point of sequencing TCRbeta in the periphery was to test whether ivuxolimab changed TCR sequence diversity and drove clonal T-cell expansion. Intravenous ivuxolimab was administered to patients every 2 weeks at six dose levels: 0.01, 0.1, 0.3, 1.5, 3 and 10 mg/kg. Patients were allowed to have had prior anti-PD-1, anti-PD-L1 or anti-CTLA-4 therapy, and approximately 41% of the dose-escalation patients had previously received checkpoint inhibitors. Among the roughly 50 dose-escalation patients, some 19 had hepatocellular carcinoma, around 15 melanoma, 9 renal cell carcinoma and 9 head and neck cancer. The paper reports the monotherapy dose-escalation portion (N of about 52 patients) of the phase I ivuxolimab trial. The dose-escalation cohort was about 87% male with a mean age of roughly 62 years, ranging from roughly 20 to 85. Partial responses occurred in three dose-escalation patients, of whom one had hepatocellular carcinoma and two had cutaneous melanoma.

Patients with a history of autoimmune disease or receiving systemic immunosuppression were excluded from the trial. In every dose cohort, peripheral blood was drawn for TCR sequencing at baseline, cycle 4 day 1, and cycle 7 day 1. Samples came from an open-label, multicenter, first-in-human phase I dose-escalation trial of ivuxolimab. The trial enrolled adults with locally advanced or metastatic head and neck squamous cell, hepatocellular, melanoma or renal cell carcinoma. Before TCR sequencing, CD4+ T cells and CD8+ T cells from peripheral blood were sorted into separate populations. Broader findings and caveats from the paper: Low levels of normalized T-cell clonal expansion were also shown by some nonresponding patients. Antigen specificity was not determined for the clonally expanded peripheral T cells. In partial responders in the 0.1-3.0 mg/kg groups, normalized peripheral clonal expansion was found to be among the lowest, especially among CD8+ T cells. At doses from 0.1 to 3.0 mg/kg, clonal expansion was seen in both CD4+ and CD8+ blood T cells between baseline and week 6. After ivuxolimab, CD8+ T cells had more expanded clones than CD4+ T cells on average.

The CDR3 holds 14 amino acids from the cysteine to the phenylalanine. Just the 42-base CDR3 DNA is kept, in frame starting at base 1. CDR1 is given as SGHRS and CDR2 as YFSETQ, both from the germline V gene. V is shortened by 4 bases, J by 2 bases, and the region joining them spans 13 bases. Genomic DNA was isolated from the sorted cells so that the TCRbeta CDR3 region could be sequenced. TCRbeta CDR3 regions were sequenced using the immunoSEQ Assay. TCRdb holds this immuneACCESS table with in-frame rearrangements only. Some clones are missing; in checked studies, unresolved V genes explain under half, and the rest has no known cause. The sample yields tens of thousands of clones; about nine tenths were counted once. Over 9.5% of the sample comes from the top ten. On this clone itself: No antigen is known for it. The sample holds no much larger clone one base away, and base qualities are not on file.

Sequencing was performed on CD4+ or CD8+ T cells sorted from blood, taken in a trial of the OX40 agonist ivuxolimab. The TCR originated in an adult with an advanced solid tumor such as melanoma, head and neck, liver or kidney cancer. This sequence uses TRBV5-1 and TRBJ2-7; TRBD1 is possibly the D segment (6 matching bases). The nucleotide sequence reads as follows: TGCGCCAGCAGCCCGTCAGGGGTTCCCTACGAGCAGTACTTC. Its protein reads: CASSPSGVPYEQYF.